These 25 T cell receptor beta chains originate from one sample sequenced in a study of breast tumors, draining lymph nodes, adjacent tissues. MiXCR was run by TCRdb on the multiplex PCR reads, yielding one entry per CDR3 protein. Here the sample spans approximately 150,000 distinct CDR3 sequences, about 34% being singletons. Breast cancer patients provided tissue from their axillary draining lymph nodes. Sequenced input: axillary lymph node tissue. The origin of the receptors is a female donor with breast cancer. Some clones in this sample may be carry-over from other donors' samples.

This chain links TRBV27 with TRBJ1-5; 9 bases fit TRBD1. With 5 bases clipped from V and 5 bases from J, the junction kept 13 bases outside the gene matches. The CDR3 sequence is 17 residues long. Looked up from germline, CDR1 is MNHEY and CDR2 is SMNVEV (reference sequence). The CDR3, as DNA: TGTGCCAGCAGTCGATCCGGGACAGGGTTGAAGGATCAGCCCCAGCATTTT. Its translation is CASSRSGTGLKDQPQHF.

Details on this clonotype: A read error may produce the germline difference seen at one junction end. CDR3 in amino acids: CSARTGQGATVLTF. CDR3 bases: TGCAGTGCTAGAACTGGACAGGGGGCCACCGTCCTGACTTTC. V and J are TRBV20-1 and TRBJ2-6; 11 positions match TRBD1. Germline assignment: CDR1 DFQATT and CDR2 SNEGSKA (reference sequence). The CDR3 is made up of 14 amino acids.

In its sample, this clonotype was seen many times. Germline and junction disagree at one end, which may indicate a read error. V usage is TRBV7-7 and J usage is TRBJ2-7; D may be TRBD2 (5 bases). This CDR3 contains 13 residues. CDR1 and CDR2 from the germline V gene are SSHAT and FNYEAQ (reference sequence). CDR3: CASSFKRGYEQYF. The DNA for the CDR3 is TGTGCTAGCAGCTTTAAACGCGGGTACGAGCAGTACTTC. Supplemented by reference TRBV7-7 and TRBJ2-7, the full variable domain reads GAGVSQSPRYKVTKRGQDVTLRCDPISSHATLYWYQQALGQGPEFLTYFNYEAQPDKSGLPSDRFSAERPEGSISTLTIQRTEQRDSAMYRCASSFKRGYEQYFGPGTRLTVT.

Comment on this clonotype: A much larger clone is a single base away; this may be a read error. The chain links TRBV9 to TRBJ2-7; D is possibly TRBD1 (7 bases). This CDR3 comprises 17 residues. CDR1 and CDR2 (germline): SGDLS, YYNGEE. V was pared by 4 bases and J by 6 bases, with 26 bases between. The CDR3 coding sequence is TGTGCCAGCAGCCCCCGACCTGGGGGGACAGTACCCTCCGAGCAGTACTTC. As protein: CASSPRPGGTVPSEQYF.

This clonotype was detected ten times or more. The V call is TRBV27, the J call TRBJ2-7, with TRBD2 matching 8 bases. V lost 8 bases and J lost 3; bases outside the gene matches: 6. Germline CDR1 reads MNHEY; CDR2 reads SMNVEV (reference sequence). The CDR3 covers 13 residues. CDR3 loop: CASSGLDGYEQYF. CDR3 sequence (DNA): TGTGCCAGCTCGGGACTAGATGGCTACGAGCAGTACTTC.

For this clonotype: This likely comes from a read error, as the CDR3 has no conserved phenylalanine or tryptophan at its end. J is TRBJ2-1 and V is TRBV7-7; D remains ambiguous. From germline, CDR1 is SSHAT and CDR2 FNYEAQ (reference sequence). The CDR3 spans 14 residues. The CDR3 DNA reads as TGTGCTAGCAGCCCGTTGGAATCCTACGATGAGCAGTTCCTC. It translates to CASSPLESYDEQFL.

This clonotype has ten or more counts. The CDR3 sequence: CASSLHRLAGVIEQYF. In nucleotides, the CDR3 is TGTGCCAGCAGCTTACATCGGCTAGCGGGAGTCATCGAGCAGTACTTC. The V gene is TRBV7-9, the J gene TRBJ2-7, with TRBD2 matching over 10 bases. Germline CDR1 SEHNR, CDR2 FQNEAQ (reference sequence). Trimming at V came to 2 bases and at J to 6 bases, leaving 10 bases not matched to a gene. The CDR3 has 16 residues.

This clonotype was counted at least ten times. The V and J genes are TRBV7-9 and TRBJ2-5; 9 bases map to TRBD2. The germline V gene encodes CDR1 SEHNR and CDR2 FQNEAQ (reference sequence). This CDR3 is built from 14 residues. Germline trimming cut 3 bases from V and 4 bases from J; bases unmatched to any gene: 3. The CDR3 DNA reads as TGTGCCAGCAGCTTGGCGGGAGGGGGAGAGACCCAGTACTTC. It yields the protein CASSLAGGGETQYF.

For this clonotype: Given the absence of the conserved phenylalanine or tryptophan at the CDR3 end, a read error is likely. The DNA is left out, because the CDR3 cannot be placed on it with certainty; the CDR3 is given as TCRdb lists it. V is TRBV12-3 or TRBV12-4 and J is TRBJ2-5; the DNA was not compared with TRBD1, the D call given in the table. The CDR3 has 9 amino acids, counting both end residues. CDR3 amino acids: CASSLDRDI.

This clonotype was counted ten times or more. This sequence joins TRBV30 and TRBJ2-2; D may be TRBD2 (6 bases). This CDR3 spans 14 amino acids. Trimming took off 2 bases at V and 5 bases at J, with 12 bases between the two ends. Per the germline V gene, CDR1 is GTSNPN and CDR2 is SVGIG (reference sequence). The CDR3 here is CAWSRLAGTGELFF. CDR3 coding DNA: TGTGCCTGGAGTAGACTTGCGGGGACCGGGGAGCTGTTTTTT.

Of note for this clonotype: This may come from a read error, since a much larger clone is one base off. The J gene is TRBJ2-1, the V gene TRBV5-5; D could derive from TRBD1 or TRBD2 (5 bases each). The CDR3 spans 14 residues. Per the germline V gene, CDR1 is SGHKS and CDR2 is YYEKEE (reference sequence). Deletions cut 4 bases from V and 7 bases from J, with 15 bases between. The CDR3: CASSRDLPPNEQFF. The CDR3 coding sequence is TGTGCCAGCAGCCGGGACCTACCCCCAAATGAGCAGTTCTTC.

The CDR3 reads CASSQTSGSGETQYF. The CDR3 nucleotides read TGTGCCAGCAGCCAGACTAGCGGGAGTGGGGAGACCCAGTACTTC. This chain connects TRBV11-3 to TRBJ2-5, with TRBD2 matching 12 bases. Unmatched junction bases numbered 6, after V lost 5 bases and J lost 5 bases. CDR1 SGHNT and CDR2 YENEEA come from the germline V gene. The CDR3 is made up of 15 amino acids.

This clonotype was found a few times. The gene calls are TRBV6-1 and TRBJ1-2, with 9 bases aligning to TRBD1. The CDR3 is made up of 15 amino acids. Per germline, CDR1 MNHNS and CDR2 SASEGT. V shed 6 bases, J shed 8 bases, and the junction held 13 bases outside the gene matches. CDR3 region: CASRPITGGRSGYTF. The DNA for the CDR3 is TGTGCCAGCAGACCTATTACAGGGGGCAGGTCCGGCTACACCTTC.

The V and J genes are TRBV29-1 and TRBJ1-6; D ambiguous. The V end was cut by 0 bases, the J end by 4 bases, with 10 bases between. Germline V gene sequence: CDR1 SQVTM, CDR2 ANQGSEA. The CDR3 is 15 residues long. Here the CDR3 DNA reads TGCAGCGTTGAAGACGGCGGGAGGTATAATTCACCCCTCCACTTT. Encoded protein: CSVEDGGRYNSPLHF.

The sample holds many counts of this clonotype. The rearrangement links TRBV10-1 to TRBJ2-1; D might be TRBD2 (5 bases). Germline V CDR1 and CDR2: WNHNN, SYGVQD (reference sequence). The V and J ends lost 0 bases and 0 bases respectively, with 12 bases between them. This CDR3 is built from 17 residues. CDR3 bases: TGCGCCAGCAGTGAGTCGGGTAGCGCAAGCTCCTACAATGAGCAGTTCTTC. Translation: CASSESGSASSYNEQFF.

The gene calls are TRBV7-3 and TRBJ2-2; TRBD2 agrees at 14 bases. The V gene's germline CDR1 is SGHTA and CDR2 FQGTGA. V lost 3 bases and J lost 7; bases outside the gene matches: 4. The CDR3 consists of 16 residues. The CDR3 loop reads CASSLGLAGVSGELFF. The CDR3 coding sequence is TGTGCCAGCAGCTTGGGACTAGCGGGAGTTAGCGGGGAGCTGTTTTTT.

With regard to this clonotype: One junction end disagrees with the germline gene, perhaps due to a read error. The genes are TRBV14 and TRBJ2-2; D possibly corresponds to TRBD2 (5 bases). This CDR3 region has 14 residues. Germline CDR1 reads SGHDN; CDR2 reads FVKESK. The CDR3 region has the DNA TGTGCCTCGGGCGGGCCAGCAAGAAGACGGGGAGCTGTTTTT. Translation gives CASGGPARRRGAVF.

Worth noting for this clonotype: The CDR3 end shows no conserved phenylalanine or tryptophan, and so a read error is likely. J is TRBJ2-5 and V is TRBV15; D remains ambiguous. The V and J ends lost 3 bases and 4 bases respectively, with 6 bases between them. The V gene's germline CDR1 is LNHNV and CDR2 YYDKDF (reference sequence). The CDR3 runs to 12 residues. The CDR3 DNA is TGTGCCACCAGCAGCGATGTAGAGACCCAGTACTCC. Amino acids: CATSSDVETQYS.

The sample holds many counts of this clonotype. The chain is built from TRBV20-1 and TRBJ2-4; TRBD1 aligns across 8 bases. CDR1 and CDR2 from the germline V gene are DFQATT and SNEGSKA (reference sequence). V lost 6 bases to trimming and J lost 8 bases; unmatched junction nucleotides: 9. The CDR3 covers 13 residues. The CDR3 loop reads CSAKTGVGDIQYF. The CDR3 bases are TGCAGTGCCAAGACAGGGGTTGGAGACATTCAGTACTTC.

Comment on this clonotype: A single base separates this from a much larger clone, so it may be a read error. This CDR3 reads CASSHRTGTGAYAQYF. CDR3 coding DNA: TGTGCCAGCAGTCATAGAACCGGGACAGGGGCCTACGCGCAGTACTTC. This sequence joins TRBV14 and TRBJ2-7; 10 positions agree with TRBD1. This CDR3 has 16 amino acids. Germline values: CDR1 SGHDN, CDR2 FVKESK.

The table lists this clonotype with many counts. This chain connects TRBV7-2 to TRBJ2-1; 9 bases are shared with TRBD2. The junction had 8 bases not matched to a gene; V was cut back by 2 bases and J by 3 bases. Germline values: CDR1 SGHTA, CDR2 FQGNSA. The CDR3 is 17 amino acids. DNA of the CDR3: TGTGCCAGCAGCTTAAAGGGCGGGGGGGCCGTCTACAATGAGCAGTTCTTC. Its translation is CASSLKGGGAVYNEQFF.

The sample holds many counts of this clonotype. The J gene is TRBJ2-3, the V gene TRBV19; possible D gene TRBD2, 6 bases. The V gene's germline CDR1 is LNHDA and CDR2 SQIVND (reference sequence). V lost 9 bases to trimming and J lost 5 bases, with 18 bases between them. The CDR3 is made up of 14 amino acids. CDR3 DNA: TGTGCCAGCCATACCCGGGGGAAGGGAGATACGCAGTATTTT. Translated: CASHTRGKGDTQYF.

This clonotype was counted at least ten times. The chain recombines TRBV10-2 with TRBJ2-5; 9 nucleotides agree with TRBD2. V lost 6 bases and J lost 4; bases outside the gene matches: 12. Germline V gene data show CDR1 as WSHSY and CDR2 as SAAADI. The CDR3 length is 16 residues. Written as DNA, the CDR3 is TGCGCCAGCAGGGTAGCGGGGGCCGGGGGGCTAGAGACCCAGTACTTC. Translated, it gives CASRVAGAGGLETQYF.

This clonotype was counted ten times or more. This sequence may be a read error, since a much larger clone differs from it by one base. The chain has TRBV24-1 and TRBJ2-2; 10 bases align to TRBD1. Looked up from germline, CDR1 is KGHDR and CDR2 is SFDVKD. The V segment lost 4 bases and the J segment 6 bases; nucleotides outside the gene matches: 4. This CDR3 is 15 amino acids long. The CDR3 is CATSDPDRGAGELFF. The DNA for the CDR3 is TGTGCCACCAGTGACCCGGACAGGGGGGCCGGGGAGCTGTTTTTT.

This clonotype was observed at least ten times. The genes are TRBV6-5 and TRBJ1-2; TRBD1 agrees at 7 bases. The CDR3 consists of 13 residues. Trimming took 6 bases from V and 4 from J; bases not matched to a gene: 5. Germline V gene data show CDR1 as MNHEY and CDR2 as SVGAGI. CDR3 sequence reads: CASSQGGSYGYTF. Written as DNA, the CDR3 is TGTGCCAGCAGCCAGGGGGGCTCCTATGGCTACACCTTC.